Listed below are T cell receptor beta chains from one sample, sequenced in a study of shared clonotypes between healthy human individuals. Sequencing was performed with immunoSEQ multiplex PCR; in TCRdb, only in-frame clones are kept and a portion is missing. Of over a million clones detected, roughly 75% appear once; the ten largest clones hold about 1.5%. The sample consisted of memory CD4+ T cells sorted from blood. Receptor source: a man aged 18 to 30 in good health. Each CDR3 is given with its conserved first and last residue. A D gene is named only where the DNA matches it firmly. Size is omitted from some rows. Given values are once, few, many or a class for expanded clones.

TRBV5-4	TRBJ2-3	NA	TRBD1	CASSQSGQGPDTQYF	TGTGCCAGCAGCCAATCCGGACAGGGACCAGATACGCAGTATTTT
TRBV30	TRBJ2-3	NA	TRBD2	CAWSRLAGTDTQYF	TGTGCCTGGAGTAGGCTAGCGGGAACAGATACGCAGTATTTT
TRBV7-9	TRBJ2-1	NA	NA	CASSSGTFGEQFF	TGTGCCAGCAGCTCGGGGACTTTTGGTGAGCAGTTCTTC
TRBV18	TRBJ2-3	NA	TRBD1	CASSLTGGAYPDTQYF	TGTGCCAGCTCCTTGACAGGGGGCGCATACCCAGATACGCAGTATTTT
TRBV5-1	TRBJ2-2	few	NA	CASSLGGANTGELFF	TGCGCCAGCAGCTTGGGGGGCGCGAACACCGGGGAGCTGTTTTTT
TRBV10-1	TRBJ2-1	NA	NA	CASSESPKKGEQFF	TGCGCCAGCAGTGAGTCCCCCAAGAAAGGGGAGCAGTTCTTC
TRBV28	TRBJ1-6	NA	NA	CASSLQSGPGDF	TGTGCCAGCAGTTTACAGTCGGGTCCAGGGGACTTT
TRBV5-1	TRBJ2-3	NA	NA	CASSFVGGTDTQYF	TGCGCCAGCAGCTTCGTCGGGGGCACAGATACGCAGTATTTT
TRBV19	TRBJ1-5	NA	TRBD1	CASSAGQGPTQPQHF	TGTGCCAGTAGTGCGGGACAGGGTCCCACTCAGCCCCAGCATTTT
TRBV4-1	TRBJ2-2	few	TRBD1	CASRQGVLGSGELFF	TGCGCCAGCAGACAGGGGGTACTGGGTTCCGGGGAGCTGTTTTTT
TRBV7-2	TRBJ1-3	NA	NA	CASSLVSGVGNTIYF	TGTGCCAGCAGCTTAGTTTCAGGGGTTGGAAACACCATATATTTT
TRBV5-1	TRBJ2-1	NA	NA	CASSLDVSSYNEQFF	TGCGCCAGCAGCTTGGACGTGAGCTCCTACAATGAGCAGTTCTTC
TRBV28	TRBJ1-5	NA	NA	CASRLQTTEQHF	TGTGCCAGCAGACTACAGACGACTGAACAACATTTT
TRBV2	TRBJ1-2	NA	NA	CARGRSNYGYTF	TGTGCCCGAGGAAGGAGTAACTATGGCTACACCTTC
TRBV4-1	TRBJ2-1	NA	TRBD2	CASSQGRTGGITYNEQFF	TGCGCCAGCAGCCAGGGTCGGACGGGGGGGATTACCTACAATGAGCAGTTCTTC
TRBV7-9	TRBJ2-1	NA	NA	CASSLSFGGTGNEQFF	TGTGCCAGCAGCTTATCTTTTGGTGGGACGGGCAATGAGCAGTTCTTC
TRBV5-1	TRBJ2-7	NA	NA	CASSLGGAGYEQYF	TGCGCCAGCAGCTTGGGGGGAGCGGGTTACGAGCAGTACTTC
TRBV9	TRBJ2-1	NA	TRBD2	CASSVTTPVPNSGRAIHEQFF	TGTGCCAGCAGCGTTACCACTCCGGTTCCCAATAGCGGGAGGGCAATACATGAGCAGTTCTTC
TRBV30	TRBJ1-2	NA	NA	CAWSVHRDRGGYTF	TGTGCCTGGAGTGTGCACAGGGACCGAGGTGGCTACACCTTC
TRBV30	TRBJ2-1	NA	NA	CAWTRPYNEQFF	TGTGCCTGGACTAGACCCTACAATGAGCAGTTCTTC
TRBV15	TRBJ2-1	NA	NA	CATSRGNSGNNEQFF	TGTGCCACCAGCAGGGGGAATAGCGGCAACAATGAGCAGTTCTTC
TRBV11-1	TRBJ2-5	NA	NA	CASSLDLGETQYF	TGTGCCAGCAGCTTAGACCTGGGAGAGACCCAGTACTTC
TRBV30	TRBJ1-2	few	TRBD1	CAWSTGTGGLYGYTF	TGTGCCTGGAGTACCGGGACAGGGGGGCTCTATGGCTACACCTTC
TRBV5-1	TRBJ2-1	NA	NA	CASSTGSSEQFF	TGCGCCAGCTCGACAGGTTCTAGTGAGCAGTTCTTC
TRBV5-1	TRBJ2-3	few	NA	CASSFSPLGDTQYF	TGCGCCAGCAGCTTCAGCCCCCTCGGAGATACGCAGTATTTT
TRBV5-1	TRBJ2-3	NA	TRBD2	CASTTSGAVDTQYF	TGCGCCAGCACAACTAGCGGGGCGGTGGATACGCAGTATTTT
TRBV7-2	TRBJ1-1	NA	TRBD1	CASSFYGTGGSGAEAFF	TGTGCCAGCAGCTTCTATGGGACAGGGGGCTCAGGGGCTGAAGCTTTCTTT
TRBV14	TRBJ2-2	NA	NA	CASSQIAGELFF	TGTGCCAGCAGCCAAATAGCCGGGGAGCTGTTTTTT
TRBV5-1	TRBJ1-1	NA	NA	CASRLMDGNTEAFF	TGCGCCAGCAGACTCATGGACGGGAACACTGAAGCTTTCTTT
TRBV5-4	TRBJ2-7	NA	TRBD1	CASGRQGAYEQYF	TGTGCCAGCGGGAGACAGGGAGCCTACGAGCAGTACTTC
TRBV5-4	TRBJ2-4	NA	NA	CASSLGGSRGENIQYF	TGTGCCAGCAGCTTGGGCGGATCCAGGGGCGAAAACATTCAGTACTTC
TRBV5-1	TRBJ1-6	NA	TRBD1	CASSPLTGGLNSPLHF	TGCGCCAGCAGCCCCCTGACAGGGGGACTTAATTCACCCCTCCACTTT
TRBV20-1	TRBJ2-2	NA	NA	CSARITGELFF	TGCAGTGCTAGGATCACCGGGGAGCTGTTTTTT
TRBV2	TRBJ1-1	few	NA	CASSVQRRVTEAFF	TGTGCCAGCAGCGTTCAGAGGCGGGTCACTGAAGCTTTCTTT
TRBV27	TRBJ2-7	NA	NA	CASSPRQAAYEQYF	TGTGCCAGCAGTCCCAGACAGGCCGCCTACGAGCAGTACTTC
TRBV4-3	TRBJ1-1	few	NA	CASSQGMGVLTGNTEAFF	TGCGCCAGCAGCCAAGGAATGGGTGTATTGACAGGGAACACTGAAGCTTTCTTT
TRBV4-2	TRBJ1-1	NA	NA	CASSQLFSSMTEAFF	TGTGCCAGCAGCCAACTTTTCAGTAGTATGACTGAAGCTTTCTTT
TRBV2	TRBJ1-6	NA	NA	CASSMDYLMGNSPLHF	TGTGCCAGCAGCATGGACTACTTGATGGGTAATTCACCCCTCCACTTT
TRBV27	TRBJ1-6	many	TRBD1	CASRKPGQGAGSPLHF	TGTGCCAGCAGAAAACCGGGACAGGGGGCTGGATCACCCCTCCACTTT
TRBV2	TRBJ2-1	NA	TRBD2	CASSLGTKTYNEQFF	TGTGCCAGCAGCCTCGGGACTAAGACCTACAATGAGCAGTTCTTC
TRBV10-3	TRBJ2-7	once	NA	CAISNGRTAYEQYF	TGTGCCATCTCGAACGGCAGAACAGCCTACGAGCAGTACTTC
TRBV27	TRBJ2-3	NA	NA	CASSASGTAKGTQYF	TGTGCCAGCAGTGCCTCCGGAACAGCGAAGGGTACGCAGTATTTT
TRBV28	TRBJ1-4	NA	TRBD1	CASSSTGTGREEKLFF	TGTGCCAGCAGTTCTACCGGGACAGGGAGGGAAGAAAAACTGTTTTTT
TRBV7-8	TRBJ1-4	NA	TRBD1	CASSSTGAEKLFF	TGTGCCAGCAGCTCCACAGGGGCTGAAAAACTGTTTTTT
TRBV19	TRBJ1-5	few	TRBD1	CASCRLGTGSQPQHF	TGTGCCAGTTGCCGATTAGGGACAGGGAGCCAGCCCCAGCATTTT
TRBV14	TRBJ1-6	once	NA	CASSQVSKNSPLHF	TGTGCCAGCAGCCAAGTCTCCAAGAATTCACCCCTCCACTTT
TRBV25-1	TRBJ2-6	NA	NA	CASSERQGLSGANVLTF	TGTGCCAGCAGTGAACGGCAGGGCCTCTCTGGGGCCAACGTCCTGACTTTC
TRBV5-4	TRBJ1-4	NA	TRBD1	CASSAGQGALGKLFF	TGTGCCAGCAGCGCGGGACAGGGGGCGCTTGGAAAACTGTTTTTT
TRBV15	TRBJ1-2	NA	TRBD1	CATSSAGQGADGYTF	TGTGCCACCAGCAGCGCCGGACAGGGAGCGGATGGCTACACCTTC
TRBV30	TRBJ2-1	NA	NA	CAWTLFDEQFF	TGTGCCTGGACCCTCTTCGATGAGCAGTTCTTC